Each of the 24 T cell receptor beta chains below was sequenced from the same sample in a study of cytomegalovirus exposure and HLA in healthy donors. This PCR relied on a set of 60 Vbeta primers and 13 Jbeta primers. Method: immunoSEQ multiplex PCR; TCRdb's copy keeps in-frame clones and lacks some. This sample's clone table lists tens of thousands of clones. Sample: PBMCs. These receptors all come from a female donor in good health and CMV-seropositive.

This chain joins TRBV18 and TRBJ1-1; 8 nucleotides align to TRBD1. V trimming: 2 bases; J trimming: 10 bases; junction bases outside the gene matches: 12. The germline gives CDR1 KGHSH, CDR2 LQKENI. CDR3 size: 15 residues. The CDR3 nucleotides read TGTGCCAGCTCACCAGGAGACAGGGGATTAATTGCAGCTTTCTTT. Protein: CASSPGDRGLIAAFF.

The chain combines TRBV18 with TRBJ1-4, with D hard to call. The CDR3 has 14 residues. The germline V and J ends were trimmed by 2 bases and 6 bases, with 10 bases remaining between them. Germline loops: CDR1 KGHSH, CDR2 LQKENI. The CDR3 bases are TGTGCCAGCTCACCAGGCGGTGGGTATGAAAAACTGTTTTTT. As protein: CASSPGGGYEKLFF. Drawing the rest from reference TRBV18 and TRBJ1-4, the complete variable domain is NAGVMQNPRHLVRRRGQEARLRCSPMKGHSHVYWYRQLPEEGLKFMVYLQKENIIDESGMPKERFSAEFPKEGPSILRIQQVVRGDSAAYFCASSPGGGYEKLFFGSGTQLSVL.

The chain recombines TRBV7-8 with TRBJ2-1; 15 bases map to TRBD2. CDR1 is SGHVS, CDR2 FQNEAQ, per germline. The CDR3 is made up of 22 amino acids. Trimming cost V 5 bases and J 5 bases; bases outside gene matches: 22. The CDR3 reads CASSTYKADGTSGGPPNNEQFF. The CDR3 coding sequence is TGTGCCAGCAGCACTTATAAGGCTGATGGGACTAGCGGGGGGCCGCCAAACAATGAGCAGTTCTTC.

The chain is built from TRBV6-5 and TRBJ1-5; 7 positions agree with TRBD1. With 3 bases clipped from V and 6 bases from J, the junction kept 8 bases outside the gene matches. This CDR3 has 15 residues. CDR1 is MNHEY, CDR2 SVGAGI, per germline. The CDR3 DNA is TGTGCCAGCAGTTATAGTCAGGGGGTTCTTCAGCCCCAGCATTTT. Translating it yields CASSYSQGVLQPQHF.

The CDR3 DNA reads as TGCGCCAGCAGCCCGGGACAGGGGGCGATCTATGAGCAGTTCTTC. Amino acid sequence: CASSPGQGAIYEQFF. This chain uses TRBV4-1 with TRBJ2-1; 12 positions match TRBD1. Per the germline V gene, CDR1 is MGHRA and CDR2 is YSYEKL. CDR3 length equals 15 residues. V gave up 4 bases and J gave up 8 bases; unmatched junction bases: 6.

The chain links TRBV3-1 (or the pseudogene TRBV3-2) to TRBJ2-7; D unresolved. This CDR3 spans 9 amino acids. V gave up 3 bases and J gave up 8 bases, with 2 bases separating them. Germline-derived CDR1 and CDR2 are LGHDT and YNNKEL (reference sequence). The CDR3 DNA reads as TGTGCCAGCAGCCACAAGCAGTACTTC. Translation: CASSHKQYF.

The V call is TRBV19, the J call TRBJ1-5; D is unresolved. The length of the CDR3 is 13 residues. Germline CDR1 LNHDA, CDR2 SQIVND (reference sequence). Trimming stripped 2 bases from V and 6 bases from J, with 8 bases between. The CDR3 is CASSISGTQPQHF. For the CDR3, the DNA is TGTGCCAGTAGTATATCAGGAACTCAGCCCCAGCATTTT.

The V and J genes are TRBV19 and TRBJ2-7; TRBD2 matches 11 bases. Germline-derived CDR1 and CDR2 are LNHDA and SQIVND (reference sequence). This CDR3 is 14 amino acids long. V shed 5 bases and J 6 bases; nucleotides not matched to a gene: 6. The CDR3 spells CASSVGTSGAEQYF. The CDR3 region has the DNA TGTGCCAGTAGTGTGGGGACTAGCGGCGCCGAGCAGTACTTC.

The V gene is TRBV5-1, the J gene TRBJ2-2, with TRBD1 matching over 8 bases. Looked up from germline, CDR1 is SGHRS and CDR2 is YFSETQ. The junction had 8 bases not matched to a gene; V was cut back by 1 base and J by 6 bases. The CDR3 covers 16 residues. Written as DNA, the CDR3 is TGCGCCAGCAGCTTGACGGCAGGGGGCGCCCCCGGGGAGCTGTTTTTT. Protein product: CASSLTAGGAPGELFF.

The gene calls are TRBV28 and TRBJ2-7; D is undetermined. The CDR3 runs 12 residues. Germline assignment: CDR1 MDHEN and CDR2 SYDVKM. The V end was cut by 5 bases, the J end by 6 bases, with 11 bases between. CDR3 sequence (DNA): TGTGCCAGCAGTCCCTCTTCTTTCGAGCAGTACTTC. It yields the protein CASSPSSFEQYF.

The chain joins TRBV21-1 to TRBJ2-2; the table's D call, TRBD1, was not checked against the DNA. TRBV21-1 is reported as a pseudogene. The CDR3 loop spans 20 amino acids. Here the CDR3 reads CASSKAHREKVPPNTGELFF. The CDR3 DNA is TGTGCCAGCAGCAAAGCTCACAGGGAGAAGGTTCCACCGAACACCGGGGAGCTGTTTTTT.

With respect to this clone: The junction departs from the called germline gene at one end, perhaps through a read error. This chain joins TRBV6-5 and TRBJ2-3, with a tentative D call TRBD2 (6 bases). Germline V lookup: CDR1 MNHEY, CDR2 SVGAGI. The CDR3 is 13 amino acids. Here the CDR3 DNA reads TGTGACAGCCAACGGGGGAATCGGGATACGCAGTATTTT. Protein product: CDSQRGNRDTQYF.

The rearrangement links TRBV19 to TRBJ2-5; 7 bases are a match to TRBD1. The CDR3 length is 15 residues. The ends lost 4 bases at V and 3 bases at J; junction bases unmatched: 8. Germline-derived CDR1 and CDR2 are LNHDA and SQIVND (reference sequence). CDR3 loop: CASSTLDRLEETQYF. CDR3 in DNA: TGTGCCAGTAGTACCCTGGACAGGCTGGAAGAGACCCAGTACTTC.

J is TRBJ1-1 and V is TRBV6-5; D unclear. Germline lookup yields CDR1 MNHEY and CDR2 SVGAGI. The CDR3 totals 13 residues. V lost 5 bases and J 1 base, leaving 8 bases between the germline ends. The CDR3 DNA reads TGTGCCAGCAGTCCGGAGCGGAACACTGAAGCTTTCTTT. It specifies CASSPERNTEAFF.

V usage is TRBV25-1 and J usage is TRBJ1-2; tentative D call: TRBD1 (6 bases). The germline V gene has CDR1 MGHDK and CDR2 SYGVNS. The ends were cut back, 0 bases at V and 14 bases at J, with 13 bases in the middle. The CDR3 is 12 amino acids. CDR3 residues: CASSEYGTPETF. The DNA of the CDR3 is TGTGCCAGCAGTGAATACGGGACACCGGAGACCTTC.

The rearrangement links TRBV7-3 to TRBJ2-4, with D perhaps matching TRBD2 (7 bases). CDR3 length equals 17 residues. V lost 5 bases, J lost 7 bases, and 24 bases lay in between. CDR1 is SGHTA and CDR2 is FQGTGA in the germline V gene. Here the CDR3 reads CASSPGLGGGGMNIQYF. The CDR3 DNA follows: TGTGCCAGCAGCCCAGGATTGGGGGGGGGCGGGATGAACATTCAGTACTTC.

The chain combines TRBV5-4 with TRBJ2-7; 14 bases map to TRBD2. The germline V gene encodes CDR1 SGHNT and CDR2 YYREEE (reference sequence). This CDR3 spans 17 amino acids. Trimming took 0 bases from V and 4 from J; bases not matched to a gene: 6. The CDR3 nucleotides read TGTGCCAGCAGCTTGGTCGGGACTAGCGGGAGCGGATACGAGCAGTACTTC. Its translation is CASSLVGTSGSGYEQYF.

DNA of the CDR3: TGTGCCAGCTCACCACGGGGACAGGGCTCGGCAGGCAATCAGCCCCAGCATTTT. Translation: CASSPRGQGSAGNQPQHF. The J gene is TRBJ1-5, the V gene TRBV18, with 9 nucleotides matching TRBD1. With 1 base clipped from V and 2 bases from J, the junction kept 9 bases outside the gene matches. CDR3 length equals 18 residues. CDR1 KGHSH and CDR2 LQKENI come from the germline V gene.

The chain has TRBV4-3 and TRBJ2-1; TRBD1 matches at 8 bases. The CDR3 sequence is 16 residues long. The J segment lost 2 bases and the V segment lost 0 bases, leaving 3 bases of the junction unmatched. Germline V gives CDR1 LGHNA, CDR2 YSLEER. The DNA for the CDR3 is TGCGCCAGCAGCCAAGATCCAGGGGGCGCCTACAATGAGCAGTTCTTC. Its translation is CASSQDPGGAYNEQFF.

The J gene is TRBJ2-1, the V gene TRBV29-1, with a possible D match to TRBD1 (6 bases). The CDR3 sequence is 12 residues long. Germline lookup yields CDR1 SQVTM and CDR2 ANQGSEA. The ends were cut back, 5 bases at V and 10 bases at J, with 15 bases in the middle. CDR3 loop: CSVQVRGREQFF. In DNA form, the CDR3 reads TGCAGCGTTCAGGTCAGGGGACGAGAGCAGTTCTTC.

This rearrangement joins TRBV2 to TRBJ1-5, with 8 nucleotides matching TRBD1. The CDR3 sequence is 13 residues long. CDR1 SNHLY and CDR2 FYNNEI come from the germline V gene. Trimming at V came to 6 bases and at J to 8 bases, leaving 6 bases not matched to a gene. Here the CDR3 reads CASSGQGSEPQHF. CDR3 nucleotide sequence: TGTGCCAGCAGCGGACAGGGTTCTGAGCCCCAGCATTTT.

The chain uses TRBV11-2 and TRBJ1-5; D is undetermined. Germline assignment: CDR1 SGHAT and CDR2 FQNNGV. The CDR3 runs to 18 residues. The V and J ends lost 0 bases and 0 bases respectively, with 15 bases between them. CDR3 protein: CASSLEREADPSNQPQHF. The DNA for the CDR3 is TGTGCCAGCAGCTTAGAACGTGAGGCCGACCCTAGCAATCAGCCCCAGCATTTT.

The V and J genes are TRBV7-2 and TRBJ1-1; D possibly corresponds to TRBD1 (6 bases). Trimming removed 4 bases at V and 1 base at J, with 7 bases between. Germline CDR1 reads SGHTA; CDR2 reads FQGNSA. This CDR3 is 13 amino acids long. The CDR3 loop is CASSSQGNTEAFF. As DNA, the CDR3 is TGTGCCAGCAGCTCACAGGGGAACACTGAAGCTTTCTTT.

The rearrangement links TRBV7-2 to TRBJ2-1; possible D gene TRBD2, 5 bases. The germline gives CDR1 SGHTA, CDR2 FQGNSA. Trimming pared 6 bases from V and 3 bases from J, leaving 21 bases between. CDR3 length equals 17 residues. CDR3 in DNA: TGTGCCAGCAGGGATCGCGCCGGCAGGAGGAACTACAATGAGCAGTTCTTC. This codes for CASRDRAGRRNYNEQFF.